Listed here are 9 T cell receptor beta chains from one sample, sequenced in a study of T cell responses to AZD1222 COVID-19 vaccine. TCRdb's table, derived via immunoSEQ multiplex PCR, lists solely in-frame clones and lacks some. The profile shows approximately 150,000 clones, 92% of them singletons. The starting material was peripheral blood, obtained 28 days after the second AZD1222 dose. The receptors shown here come from an adult who received the AZD1222 COVID-19 vaccine.

This clone is a singleton in its sample. The rearrangement uses TRBV6-2 or TRBV6-3 and TRBJ2-7; tentative D call: TRBD1 (5 bases). Germline V gene lookup returns CDR1 MNHEY and CDR2 SVGEGT. The CDR3 is 14 amino acids. V was clipped by 0 bases and J by 3 bases, with 9 bases between them. CDR3 region: CASSYSGQGYEQYF. The CDR3 DNA is TGTGCCAGCAGTTACTCCGGGCAGGGCTACGAGCAGTACTTC.

This chain joins TRBV28 and TRBJ1-4; 8 bases align to TRBD1. The CDR3 consists of 14 residues. Germline assignment: CDR1 MDHEN and CDR2 SYDVKM. Germline trimming cut 6 bases from V and 5 bases from J; bases unmatched to any gene: 5. CDR3 region: CASRGDRKNEKLFF. The CDR3 bases are TGTGCCAGCAGGGGGGACAGGAAGAATGAAAAACTGTTTTTT.

The chain couples TRBV19 to TRBJ1-2; TRBD1 is a possible D gene (5 bases). The V gene's germline CDR1 is LNHDA and CDR2 SQIVND (reference sequence). The CDR3 spans 14 residues. V dropped 3 bases and J dropped 8 bases, with 16 bases sitting between them. In nucleotides, the CDR3 is TGTGCCAGTAGTATTTTGCAGGGTTTTTGGGGCTACACCTTC. Translating it yields CASSILQGFWGYTF.

This sequence joins TRBV11-2 and TRBJ2-1; 8 bases agree with TRBD1. Germline V gene sequence: CDR1 SGHAT, CDR2 FQNNGV. CDR3 size: 17 residues. With V trimmed by 1 base and J by 4 bases, 9 bases remained unmatched. CDR3 sequence: CASSLVDRAVWYNEQFF. The CDR3 DNA follows: TGTGCCAGCAGCTTAGTGGACAGGGCGGTCTGGTACAATGAGCAGTTCTTC.

This clone was recorded only once. J is TRBJ2-5 and V is TRBV4-1, with unresolved D. V was pared by 3 bases and J by 4 bases, with 15 bases between. Germline V gives CDR1 MGHRA, CDR2 YSYEKL. The CDR3 covers 15 residues. CDR3 in amino acids: CASSHRHRELETQYF. CDR3 nucleotide sequence: TGCGCCAGCAGCCACAGACACAGAGAACTAGAGACCCAGTACTTC.

V is TRBV6-5 and J is TRBJ2-3; no clear D. The CDR3 is made up of 13 amino acids. Looked up from germline, CDR1 is MNHEY and CDR2 is SVGAGI. V lost 8 bases and J 0 bases, leaving 9 bases between the germline ends. The CDR3 spells CASQAPSTDTQYF. CDR3 DNA sequence: TGTGCCAGCCAGGCCCCTAGCACAGATACGCAGTATTTT.

The chain has TRBV2 and TRBJ2-7; possibly TRBD1 for D (7 bases). Trimming left V 6 bases short and J 2 bases short, with 17 bases between. The CDR3 length is 15 residues. Germline assignment: CDR1 SNHLY and CDR2 FYNNEI. The CDR3 region has the DNA TGTGCCAGCAGCAGGGGGGATGCGGGGACCTACGAGCAGTACTTC. It is translated as CASSRGDAGTYEQYF.

The chain has TRBV15 and TRBJ1-4; 11 bases are a match to TRBD1. CDR3 length equals 14 residues. Germline V gives CDR1 LNHNV, CDR2 YYDKDF (reference sequence). V lost 3 bases and J lost 8; bases outside the gene matches: 2. The CDR3 spells CATSRGQGGEKLFF. In nucleotides, the CDR3 is TGTGCCACCAGCAGGGGACAGGGGGGAGAAAAACTGTTTTTT.

This chain connects TRBV27 to TRBJ2-7; D is undetermined. The CDR3 sequence is 13 residues long. Germline V gene data show CDR1 as MNHEY and CDR2 as SMNVEV (reference sequence). V was pared by 4 bases and J by 0 bases, with 7 bases between. The CDR3 DNA follows: TGTGCCAGCAGTTGGTCTAGCTCCTACGAGCAGTACTTC. This codes for CASSWSSSYEQYF.